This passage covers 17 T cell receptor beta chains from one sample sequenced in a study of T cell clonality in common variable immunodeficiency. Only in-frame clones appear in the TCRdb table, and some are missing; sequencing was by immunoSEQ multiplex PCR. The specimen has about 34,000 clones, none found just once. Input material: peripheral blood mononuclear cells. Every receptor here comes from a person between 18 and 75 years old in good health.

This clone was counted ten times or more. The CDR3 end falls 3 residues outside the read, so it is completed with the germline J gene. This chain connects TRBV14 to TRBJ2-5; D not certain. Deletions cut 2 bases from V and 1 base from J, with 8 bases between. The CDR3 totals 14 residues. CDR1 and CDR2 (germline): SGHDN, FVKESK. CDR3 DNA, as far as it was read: TGTGCCAGCAGCCAAAATAGGGCCCAAGAGACC. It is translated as CASSQNRAQET. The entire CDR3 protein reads CASSQNRAQETQYF.

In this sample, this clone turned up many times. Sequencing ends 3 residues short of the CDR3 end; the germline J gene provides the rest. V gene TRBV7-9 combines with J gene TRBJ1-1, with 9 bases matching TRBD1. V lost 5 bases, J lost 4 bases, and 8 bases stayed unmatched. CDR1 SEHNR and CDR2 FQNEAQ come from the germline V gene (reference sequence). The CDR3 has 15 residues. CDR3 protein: CASSIYRGPGTEAFF. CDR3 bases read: TGTGCCAGCAGCATTTACAGGGGGCCAGGCACTGAA.

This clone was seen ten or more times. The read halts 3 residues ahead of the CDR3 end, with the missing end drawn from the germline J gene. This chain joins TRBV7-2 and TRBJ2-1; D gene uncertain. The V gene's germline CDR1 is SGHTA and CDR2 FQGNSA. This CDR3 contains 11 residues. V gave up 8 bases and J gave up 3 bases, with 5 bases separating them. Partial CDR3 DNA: TGTGCCAGCGAACTCTACAATGAG. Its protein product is CASELYNE. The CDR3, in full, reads CASELYNEQFF.

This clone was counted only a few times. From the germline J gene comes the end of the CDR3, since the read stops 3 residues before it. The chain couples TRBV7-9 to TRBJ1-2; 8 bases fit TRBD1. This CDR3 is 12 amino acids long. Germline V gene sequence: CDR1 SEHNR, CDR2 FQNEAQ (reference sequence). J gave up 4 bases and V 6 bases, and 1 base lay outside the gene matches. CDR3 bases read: TGTGCCAGCAGTGGACAGGGCTATGGC. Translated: CASSGQGYG. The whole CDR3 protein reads CASSGQGYGYTF.

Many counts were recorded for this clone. This CDR3 reads CASSQVFGLADYNEQFF. The sequenced part of the CDR3 DNA is TGTGCCAGCAGCCAAGTCTTCGGACTAGCGGACTACAATGAG. The V gene is TRBV3-1 (or the pseudogene TRBV3-2), the J gene TRBJ2-1; 10 nucleotides agree with TRBD2. The read terminates 3 residues ahead of where the CDR3 ends, so the germline J gene completes it. With V trimmed by 1 base and J by 3 bases, 6 bases remained unmatched. Germline loops: CDR1 LGHDT, CDR2 YNNKEL (reference sequence). The CDR3 length is 17 residues.

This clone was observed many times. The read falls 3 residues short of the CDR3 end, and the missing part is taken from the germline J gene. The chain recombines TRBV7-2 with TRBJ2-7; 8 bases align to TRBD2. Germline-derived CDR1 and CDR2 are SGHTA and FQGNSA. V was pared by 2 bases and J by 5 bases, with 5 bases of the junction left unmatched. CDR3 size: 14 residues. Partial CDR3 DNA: TGTGCCAGCAGCTTACTTTTTAGCGGGGACGAG. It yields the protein CASSLLFSGDE. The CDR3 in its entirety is CASSLLFSGDEQYF.

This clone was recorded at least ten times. The CDR3 loop reads CASSWTSDYNEQFF. The CDR3 DNA, read in part, is TGCGCCAGCAGCTGGACTAGCGACTACAATGAG. This rearrangement joins TRBV5-1 to TRBJ2-1; 9 nucleotides line up with TRBD2. The CDR3 end is not reached by the read, which stops 3 residues before it; the germline J gene fills it in. V shed 3 bases and J 3 bases; nucleotides not matched to a gene: 1. The CDR3 length is 14 residues. Germline CDR1 is SGHRS and CDR2 is YFSETQ.

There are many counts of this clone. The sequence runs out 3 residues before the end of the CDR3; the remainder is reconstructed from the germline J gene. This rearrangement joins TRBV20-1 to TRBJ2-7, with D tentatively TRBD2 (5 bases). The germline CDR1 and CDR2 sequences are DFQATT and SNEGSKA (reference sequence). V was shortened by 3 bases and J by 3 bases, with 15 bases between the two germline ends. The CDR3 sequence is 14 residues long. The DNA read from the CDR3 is TGCAGTGCTAGGGACCCCTCGGGGTTCTACGAG. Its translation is CSARDPSGFYE. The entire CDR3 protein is CSARDPSGFYEQYF.

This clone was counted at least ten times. CDR3 bases read: TGCGCCAGCAGCTCGACAGATCAAGAGACC. This gives the protein CASSSTDQET. The complete CDR3 sequence is CASSSTDQETQYF. The V and J genes are TRBV4-1 and TRBJ2-5; D possibly corresponds to TRBD1 (5 bases). The observed sequence ends 3 residues before the CDR3 terminus, with the missing tail filled in from the germline J gene. Germline values: CDR1 MGHRA, CDR2 YSYEKL. This CDR3 has 13 amino acids. With 5 bases removed from V and 2 bases from J, the gap between germline ends came to 9 bases.

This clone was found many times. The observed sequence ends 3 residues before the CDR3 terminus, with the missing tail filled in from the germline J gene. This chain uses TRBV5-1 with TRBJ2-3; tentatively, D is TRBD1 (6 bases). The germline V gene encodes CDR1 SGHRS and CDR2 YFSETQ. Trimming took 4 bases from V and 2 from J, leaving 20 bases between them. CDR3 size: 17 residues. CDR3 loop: CASSQTTGFTPTDTQYF. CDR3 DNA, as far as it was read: TGCGCCAGCAGCCAAACGACAGGTTTTACCCCCACAGATACG.

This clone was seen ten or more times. CDR3 loop: CASSTGQGTGNTIYF. The CDR3 bases that were read are TGTGCCAGTAGTACGGGACAGGGGACTGGAAACACC. This chain uses TRBV19 with TRBJ1-3; 10 bases match TRBD1. The read comes to an end 3 residues before the CDR3 does, leaving the germline J gene to fill in the end. Germline CDR1 is LNHDA and CDR2 is SQIVND (reference sequence). Germline trimming cut 4 bases from V and 2 bases from J; bases unmatched to any gene: 2. The CDR3 sequence is 15 residues long. The full variable domain, rest sourced from reference TRBV19 and TRBJ1-3, is DGGITQSPKYLFRKEGQNVTLSCEQNLNHDAMYWYRQDPGQGLRLIYYSQIVNDFQKGDIAEGYSVSREKKESFPLTVTSAQKNPTAFYLCASSTGQGTGNTIYFGEGSWLTVV.

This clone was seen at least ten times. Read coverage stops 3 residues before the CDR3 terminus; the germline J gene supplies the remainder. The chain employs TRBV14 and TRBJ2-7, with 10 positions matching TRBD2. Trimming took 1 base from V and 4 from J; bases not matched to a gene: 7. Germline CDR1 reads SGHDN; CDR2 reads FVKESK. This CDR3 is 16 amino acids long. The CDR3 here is CASSQALAGVGYEQYF. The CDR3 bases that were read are TGTGCCAGCAGCCAAGCCCTAGCGGGAGTTGGGTACGAG.

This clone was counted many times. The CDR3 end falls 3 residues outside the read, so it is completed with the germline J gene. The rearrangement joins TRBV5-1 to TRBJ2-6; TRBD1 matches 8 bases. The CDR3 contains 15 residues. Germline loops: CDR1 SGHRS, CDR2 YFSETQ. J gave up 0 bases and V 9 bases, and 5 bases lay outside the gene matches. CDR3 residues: CAKNTGGSGANVLTF. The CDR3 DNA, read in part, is TGCGCCAAAAATACAGGGGGCTCTGGGGCCAACGTC.

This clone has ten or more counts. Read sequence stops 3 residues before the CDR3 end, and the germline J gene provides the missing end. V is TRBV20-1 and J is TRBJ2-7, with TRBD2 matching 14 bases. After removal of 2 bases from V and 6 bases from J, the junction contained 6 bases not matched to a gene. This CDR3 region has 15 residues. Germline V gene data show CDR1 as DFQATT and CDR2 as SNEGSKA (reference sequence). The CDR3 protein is CSARLRTSGRSEQYF. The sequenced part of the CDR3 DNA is TGCAGTGCTAGATTACGGACTAGCGGGAGGAGCGAG.

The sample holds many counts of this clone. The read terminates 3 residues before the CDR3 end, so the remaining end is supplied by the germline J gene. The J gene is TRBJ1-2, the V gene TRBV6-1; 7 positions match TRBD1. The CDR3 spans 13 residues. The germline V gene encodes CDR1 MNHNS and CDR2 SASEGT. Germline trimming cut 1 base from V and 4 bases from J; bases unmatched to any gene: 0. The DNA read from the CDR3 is TGTGCCAGCAGTGAAGGGACAGGCTATGGC. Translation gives CASSEGTGYG. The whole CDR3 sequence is CASSEGTGYGYTF.

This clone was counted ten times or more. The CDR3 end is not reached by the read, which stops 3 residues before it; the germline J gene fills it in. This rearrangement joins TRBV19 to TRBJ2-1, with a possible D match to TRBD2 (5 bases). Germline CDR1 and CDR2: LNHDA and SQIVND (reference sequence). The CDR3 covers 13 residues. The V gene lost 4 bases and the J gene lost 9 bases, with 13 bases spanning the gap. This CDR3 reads CASSTSGLTEQFF. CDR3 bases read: TGTGCCAGTAGTACCTCCGGACTCACTGAG.

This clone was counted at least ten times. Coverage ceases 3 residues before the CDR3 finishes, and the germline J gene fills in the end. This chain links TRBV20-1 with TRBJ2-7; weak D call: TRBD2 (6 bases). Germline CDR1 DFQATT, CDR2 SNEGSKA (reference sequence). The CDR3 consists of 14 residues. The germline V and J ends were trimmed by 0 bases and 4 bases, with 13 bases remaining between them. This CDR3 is CSARDLAEEYEQYF. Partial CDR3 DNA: TGCAGTGCTAGAGATTTAGCGGAGGAATACGAG.